The 28 T cell receptor beta chains below come from one sample, sequenced in a study of cytomegalovirus exposure and HLA in healthy donors. PCR employed 60 Vbeta and 13 Jbeta primers. Generated by immunoSEQ multiplex PCR, the TCRdb table keeps only in-frame clones and is missing some. The table includes some 140,000 clones, roughly 75% detected once. Material: PBMCs. All receptors come from a man under 40 in good health.

This clone has only a few counts. V and J are TRBV5-1 and TRBJ2-7; 7 nucleotides agree with TRBD2. With 0 bases clipped from V and 7 bases from J, the junction kept 4 bases outside the gene matches. CDR1 is SGHRS, CDR2 YFSETQ, per germline. The CDR3 has 13 amino acids. CDR3 sequence reads: CASSLVGREEQYF. CDR3 nucleotide sequence: TGCGCCAGCAGCTTGGTCGGGCGGGAGGAGCAGTACTTC.

V gene TRBV6-5 combines with J gene TRBJ2-7; unclear D gene. V was trimmed by 4 bases and J by 3 bases, leaving 16 bases between them. The CDR3 covers 15 residues. Germline CDR1 is MNHEY and CDR2 is SVGAGI. CDR3 coding DNA: TGTGCCAGCAGTTTGAACCGGGTCTTCGGCTACGAGCAGTACTTC. The encoded protein is CASSLNRVFGYEQYF.

V usage is TRBV5-1 and J usage is TRBJ2-1, with TRBD1 matching 10 bases. The V and J ends lost 0 bases and 7 bases, in that order; junction bases with no gene match: 4. This CDR3 has 15 amino acids. Germline CDR1 reads SGHRS; CDR2 reads YFSETQ. CDR3: CASSLEGQGRNEQFF. CDR3 DNA sequence: TGCGCCAGCAGCTTGGAGGGACAGGGGAGGAATGAGCAGTTCTTC.

The chain is built from TRBV28 and TRBJ2-2, with a weak D call TRBD1 (6 bases). V was cut by 3 bases and J by 6 bases, with 11 bases left in between. This CDR3 region has 14 residues. Germline CDR1 is MDHEN and CDR2 is SYDVKM. CDR3 bases: TGTGCCAGCAGTTTTCAACAGGGCGCCGGGGAGCTGTTTTTT. Translated: CASSFQQGAGELFF. The whole variable domain, remainder taken from reference TRBV28 and TRBJ2-2, is DVKVTQSSRYLVKRTGEKVFLECVQDMDHENMFWYRQDPGLGLRLIYFSYDVKMKEKGDIPEGYSVSREKKERFSLILESASTNQTSMYLCASSFQQGAGELFFGEGSRLTVL.

This chain uses TRBV28 with TRBJ2-4; D is perhaps TRBD1 (6 bases). V lost 6 bases and J 4 bases, leaving 13 bases between the germline ends. There are 14 residues in the CDR3. CDR1 and CDR2 (germline): MDHEN, SYDVKM. The CDR3 region is CASRTLGQKNIQYF. CDR3 DNA sequence: TGTGCCAGCAGAACACTCGGACAGAAAAACATTCAGTACTTC.

The chain recombines TRBV18 with TRBJ1-4; TRBD1 might be the D (6 bases). Germline CDR1 reads KGHSH; CDR2 reads LQKENI. V was clipped by 2 bases and J by 7 bases, with 14 bases between them. This CDR3 is 15 amino acids long. This chain's CDR3 is CASSPNSIQGEKLFF. CDR3 DNA: TGTGCCAGCTCACCAAATTCCATACAGGGTGAAAAACTGTTTTTT.

This chain uses TRBV19 with TRBJ2-3; D call uncertain. The V end was cut by 4 bases, the J end by 6 bases, with 17 bases between. CDR3 size: 15 residues. Germline loops: CDR1 LNHDA, CDR2 SQIVND (reference sequence). In nucleotides, the CDR3 is TGTGCCAGTAGTAAAGGCCAGGCAAACGCGGATACGCAGTATTTT. This encodes CASSKGQANADTQYF.

The chain joins TRBV28 to TRBJ2-1, with a possible D match to TRBD1 (6 bases). Looked up from germline, CDR1 is MDHEN and CDR2 is SYDVKM. V was clipped by 7 bases and J by 8 bases, with 12 bases between them. This CDR3 is 12 amino acids long. The CDR3 here is CASTPGGYEQFF. CDR3 sequence (DNA): TGTGCCAGCACCCCTGGGGGCTATGAGCAGTTCTTC.

This clone was detected only once. The gene calls are TRBV7-3 and TRBJ2-1, with a possible D match to TRBD1 (6 bases). The CDR3 consists of 14 residues. Trimming stripped 5 bases from V and 10 bases from J, with 18 bases between. The germline gives CDR1 SGHTA, CDR2 FQGTGA. CDR3 sequence reads: CASSPFNEQGEQFF. CDR3 nucleotides: TGTGCCAGCAGCCCCTTCAATGAGCAGGGGGAGCAGTTCTTC.

The genes are TRBV2 and TRBJ2-3, with 7 bases lining up with TRBD2. The CDR3 is made up of 14 amino acids. The germline gives CDR1 SNHLY, CDR2 FYNNEI. The V gene end was trimmed by 5 bases and the J gene end by 1 base; junction bases not matched to a gene: 3. The DNA of the CDR3 is TGTGCCAGCAGTCAGCGGGGAGGCACAGATACGCAGTATTTT. Translating gives CASSQRGGTDTQYF.

The V gene is TRBV5-1, the J gene TRBJ2-3; D gene unclear. Deletions cut 4 bases from V and 2 bases from J, with 5 bases between. This CDR3 has 12 amino acids. In germline, CDR1 is SGHRS, CDR2 YFSETQ. CDR3 sequence (DNA): TGCGCCAGCAGCCTATACACAGATACGCAGTATTTT. Protein: CASSLYTDTQYF. The variable domain in full, completed from reference TRBV5-1 and TRBJ2-3, reads KAGVTQTPRYLIKTRGQQVTLSCSPISGHRSVSWYQQTPGQGLQFLFEYFSETQRNKGNFPGRFSGRQFSNSRSEMNVSTLELGDSALYLCASSLYTDTQYFGPGTRLTVL.

A single count supports this clone. The chain couples TRBV10-3 to TRBJ2-2; 9 bases map to TRBD2. The CDR3 is 16 amino acids. Germline CDR1 is ENHRY and CDR2 is SYGVKD. Losses at the gene ends were 3 bases for V and 0 bases for J; bases not matched to a gene: 2. CDR3 region: CAISEVAGANTGELFF. The CDR3 nucleotides read TGTGCCATCAGTGAAGTAGCGGGGGCGAACACCGGGGAGCTGTTTTTT.

The chain links TRBV4-2 to TRBJ2-7; D is uncertain. V gave up 0 bases and J gave up 7 bases, with 10 bases separating them. Germline loops: CDR1 LGHNA, CDR2 YNFKEQ. The CDR3 spans 13 residues. The CDR3 DNA follows: TGTGCCAGCAGCCAAGATTTGGAGCGTGAGCAGTACTTC. This gives the protein CASSQDLEREQYF.

This sequence joins TRBV9 and TRBJ2-5; 7 positions agree with TRBD2. The germline V gene encodes CDR1 SGDLS and CDR2 YYNGEE. J was trimmed by 5 bases and V by 4 bases; bases with no gene match: 5. The CDR3 totals 13 residues. The CDR3 is CASSFSGMETQYF. DNA of the CDR3: TGTGCCAGCAGCTTCAGCGGGATGGAGACCCAGTACTTC.

V gene TRBV18 combines with J gene TRBJ2-7; D is unclear. V lost 6 bases, J lost 6 bases, and 15 bases lay in between. Looked up from germline, CDR1 is KGHSH and CDR2 is LQKENI. CDR3 length: 13 residues. The CDR3 DNA sequence: TGTGCCAGCTCGCCTCATAAGGAGAGCGAGCAGTACTTC. Amino acids: CASSPHKESEQYF.

The V gene is TRBV28, the J gene TRBJ2-7; possibly TRBD1 for D (6 bases). This CDR3 has 13 amino acids. Trimming took 9 bases from V and 6 from J, leaving 18 bases between them. Germline V gives CDR1 MDHEN, CDR2 SYDVKM. The DNA of the CDR3 is TGTGCCAGTCGAAGAGGGGGTCCTCTCGAGCAGTACTTC. Translation: CASRRGGPLEQYF.

This clone showed up just once. This rearrangement joins TRBV27 to TRBJ1-4; 7 nucleotides match TRBD1. Losses at the gene ends were 4 bases for V and 5 bases for J; bases not matched to a gene: 7. This CDR3 has 15 residues. The germline CDR1 and CDR2 sequences are MNHEY and SMNVEV (reference sequence). CDR3 sequence: CASSSGDRPNEKLFF. The CDR3 nucleotides are TGTGCCAGCAGTTCCGGGGACAGACCAAATGAAAAACTGTTTTTT.

This clone was observed a single time. The rearrangement links TRBV5-4 to TRBJ2-2; 11 bases align to TRBD2. Looked up from germline, CDR1 is SGHNT and CDR2 is YYREEE (reference sequence). The CDR3 runs 17 residues. Trimming removed 3 bases from V and 5 bases from J; junction bases left unmatched: 9. The CDR3, as DNA: TGTGCCAGCAGCTCCCGCTCTAGCGGGAGGAGAACCGGGGAGCTGTTTTTT. Its translation: CASSSRSSGRRTGELFF.

The CDR3 sequence: CASSDLSGTIYNEQFF. The CDR3 DNA sequence: TGTGCCAGCAGTGACCTGAGCGGGACCATCTACAATGAGCAGTTCTTC. This sequence joins TRBV2 and TRBJ2-1; 7 bases agree with TRBD2. The trim removed 3 bases at V and 3 bases at J, leaving 8 bases unmatched. Germline V gene data show CDR1 as SNHLY and CDR2 as FYNNEI. This CDR3 spans 16 amino acids.

The CDR3 DNA follows: TGTGCCAGCAGTGAATTGGGGACTAGCGGGACGGAGACCCAGTACTTC. Amino acids: CASSELGTSGTETQYF. The J gene is TRBJ2-5, the V gene TRBV25-1, with 13 positions matching TRBD2. The CDR3 totals 16 residues. The ends lost 1 base at V and 5 bases at J; junction bases unmatched: 4. Looked up from germline, CDR1 is MGHDK and CDR2 is SYGVNS.

This chain links TRBV7-6 with TRBJ2-2; D gene uncertain. Trimming took 3 bases from V and 4 from J, leaving 9 bases between them. The germline V gene has CDR1 SGHVS and CDR2 FNYEAQ. The CDR3 totals 14 residues. The CDR3 sequence is CASSFVDSTGELFF. For the CDR3, the DNA is TGTGCCAGCAGCTTCGTTGACTCCACCGGGGAGCTGTTTTTT.

The chain has TRBV19 and TRBJ2-5, with TRBD2 identical over 15 bases. The DNA end favors TRBJ2-7, so the J call may be wrong. This CDR3 is 17 amino acids long. Germline V gene sequence: CDR1 LNHDA, CDR2 SQIVND (reference sequence). The CDR3 reads CASSPRTSGRARYEQYF. The CDR3 nucleotides read TGTGCCAGTAGTCCGCGGACTAGCGGGAGGGCCAGGTACGAGCAGTACTTC.

CDR3 in amino acids: CASSSGLAGGSLISDTQYF. CDR3 in DNA: TGTGCCAGCAGCTCGGGACTAGCGGGAGGTTCCCTGATTTCAGATACGCAGTATTTT. The chain recombines TRBV7-9 with TRBJ2-3, with TRBD2 matching over 15 bases. V lost 4 bases to trimming and J lost 4 bases; unmatched junction nucleotides: 12. CDR3 length equals 19 residues. The germline V gene encodes CDR1 SEHNR and CDR2 FQNEAQ (reference sequence).

This clone was recorded a few times. The rearrangement uses TRBV18 and TRBJ1-1, with TRBD1 as a possible D gene (6 bases). The CDR3 is made up of 15 amino acids. V was pared by 0 bases and J by 1 base, with 9 bases between. The germline gives CDR1 KGHSH, CDR2 LQKENI. CDR3 bases: TGTGCCAGCTCACCACCGGACAGAGGGAACACTGAAGCTTTCTTT. Protein sequence: CASSPPDRGNTEAFF.

The V gene is TRBV7-2, the J gene TRBJ1-5; 7 nucleotides line up with TRBD1. J was trimmed by 2 bases and V by 6 bases; bases with no gene match: 7. Germline CDR1 reads SGHTA; CDR2 reads FQGNSA. CDR3 length: 15 residues. Here the CDR3 DNA reads TGTGCCAGCAGTGTGACAGGGCCGGGCAATCAGCCCCAGCATTTT. It translates to CASSVTGPGNQPQHF.

The J gene is TRBJ2-7, the V gene TRBV4-2; unclear D gene. Trimming took off 3 bases at V and 0 bases at J, with 9 bases between the two ends. The CDR3 spans 14 residues. Looked up from germline, CDR1 is LGHNA and CDR2 is YNFKEQ. The CDR3 loop reads CASSHLADSYEQYF. The CDR3 DNA reads as TGTGCCAGCAGCCATCTGGCCGACTCCTACGAGCAGTACTTC.

In this sample, this clone turned up a few times. Other DNA sequences of this sample code for an identical CDR3. This chain connects TRBV6-1 to TRBJ1-5; D is ambiguous. The length of the CDR3 is 13 residues. Trimming removed 4 bases at V and 1 base at J, with 5 bases between. Germline V gene data show CDR1 as MNHNS and CDR2 as SASEGT. CDR3 sequence: CASSVRSNQPQHF. In DNA, the CDR3 is TGTGCCAGCAGTGTTAGAAGCAATCAGCCCCAGCATTTT.

Worth noting for this clone: Other DNA sequences in the same sample also yield this CDR3. This chain joins TRBV7-8 and TRBJ2-1; 9 nucleotides line up with TRBD1. Germline V gene lookup returns CDR1 SGHVS and CDR2 FQNEAQ. The length of the CDR3 is 14 residues. V lost 4 bases and J lost 9; bases outside the gene matches: 7. The CDR3 protein is CASSWRDREGEQFF. The DNA for the CDR3 is TGTGCCAGCAGCTGGCGGGACAGGGAAGGTGAGCAGTTCTTC.